Below are 6 T cell receptor beta chains sequenced from a single sample in a study of OX40 agonist ivuxolimab in advanced cancers. TCRdb's copy holds only in-frame clones and misses some; the assay was immunoSEQ multiplex PCR. The sample includes about 110,000 clones, approximately 90% of them seen just once. Sequenced here: CD4+ or CD8+ T cells sorted from blood, sampled in a trial of the OX40 agonist ivuxolimab. The receptors stem from an adult with an advanced solid tumor such as melanoma, head and neck, liver or kidney cancer.

J is TRBJ1-1 and V is TRBV6-6, with a tentative D call TRBD1 (5 bases). This CDR3 is built from 13 residues. Looked up from germline, CDR1 is MNHNY and CDR2 is SVGAGI (reference sequence). Trimming shortened V by 5 bases and J by 1 base, and 8 bases separated the two germline ends. CDR3 nucleotide sequence: TGTGCCAGCAGTAAGACAGAGAACACTGAAGCTTTCTTT. Protein: CASSKTENTEAFF.

V usage is TRBV6-1 and J usage is TRBJ2-1; tentative D call: TRBD1 (5 bases). Trimming pared 0 bases from V and 2 bases from J, leaving 11 bases between. Germline V CDR1 and CDR2: MNHNS, SASEGT. This CDR3 region has 16 residues. The DNA of the CDR3 is TGTGCCAGCAGTGAAGCTTGGGGCAGTCCCTACAATGAGCAGTTCTTC. This encodes CASSEAWGSPYNEQFF.

This clone was detected only once. Compared with germline, one end of the junction differs, possibly owing to a read error. The V call is TRBV9, the J call TRBJ1-6; D remains unclear. In germline, CDR1 is SGDLS, CDR2 YYNGEE. This CDR3 has 17 residues. As DNA, the CDR3 is TGTGCCGGCAGCCCCTCAGGTGGGCGATACTATAATTCACCCCTCCACTTT. As protein: CAGSPSGGRYYNSPLHF.

The chain is built from TRBV6-4 and TRBJ2-7; either TRBD1 or TRBD2 may supply D (5 bases each). Germline CDR1 is MRHNA and CDR2 is SNTAGT. This CDR3 has 14 amino acids. V was shortened by 5 bases and J by 2 bases, with 13 bases between the two germline ends. DNA for the CDR3: TGTGCCAGCAGTCCAGACCCGGGGCCCTACGAGCAGTACTTC. Residues: CASSPDPGPYEQYF.

The chain combines TRBV27 with TRBJ2-5; 9 bases align to TRBD1. The tail of the sequence fits TRBJ2-7 better, so the J call may be wrong. The CDR3 is 14 amino acids. CDR1 and CDR2 from the germline V gene are MNHEY and SMNVEV (reference sequence). Written as DNA, the CDR3 is TGTGCCAGCAGTTCGGGGACAGGGAACTACGAGCAGTACTTC. Its protein product is CASSSGTGNYEQYF.

With regard to this clone: Different DNA sequences within this sample yield the same CDR3. This chain links TRBV5-1 with TRBJ2-3; no firm D call. Germline V CDR1 and CDR2: SGHRS, YFSETQ. The CDR3 runs 12 residues. The V end lost 2 bases, the J end lost 2 bases, and 3 bases lay between the germline ends. CDR3 sequence: CASSFSTDTQYF. The DNA for the CDR3 is TGCGCCAGCAGCTTTTCCACAGATACGCAGTATTTT.